Listed below are T cell receptor beta chains from one sample, sequenced in a study of blood T cell repertoires in COVID-19. Assay used: immunoSEQ multiplex PCR; TCRdb lists only in-frame clones, some missing. The data show around 250,000 clones, with 86% seen just once and 3% held by the top ten. Sequenced: peripheral blood. The receptors were sampled from a woman aged 30 to 39 with active or convalescent COVID-19. The conserved cysteine and the conserved F or W are not part of the CDR3 here. The order of the fields is V gene, D gene, CDR3 protein. D genes are given only for firm matches.

V gene: TRBV2; D gene: TRBD1; CDR3 protein: ASSEAGTGTGELF
V gene: TRBV4-1; D gene: .; CDR3 protein: ASSLTENQPQH
V gene: TRBV2; D gene: TRBD2; CDR3 protein: ASMGGASGTDTQY
V gene: TRBV29-1; D gene: TRBD1; CDR3 protein: SVGQGNGYT
V gene: TRBV19; D gene: .; CDR3 protein: ASSIAVGEASEQY
V gene: TRBV3-1/TRBV3-2; D gene: TRBD2; CDR3 protein: ASSPGLGETQY
V gene: TRBV28; D gene: TRBD1; CDR3 protein: ASLTGGDIQY
V gene: TRBV10-3; D gene: .; CDR3 protein: AIRQGQGGDTQY
V gene: TRBV30; D gene: TRBD1; CDR3 protein: ANPGTGVYGYT
V gene: TRBV19; D gene: .; CDR3 protein: ASSMRDSNQPQH
V gene: TRBV23-1; D gene: .; CDR3 protein: ASSQSQGSPYEQY
V gene: TRBV11-1; D gene: .; CDR3 protein: ASSPATSREQY
V gene: TRBV21-1; D gene: .; CDR3 protein: ASSRLQGALGYT
V gene: TRBV21-1; D gene: .; CDR3 protein: ASSIEGVYGYT
V gene: TRBV18; D gene: TRBD2; CDR3 protein: ASSPGLAGIRETQY
V gene: TRBV6-7; D gene: .; CDR3 protein: ASSYSIRGYEQY
V gene: TRBV19; D gene: TRBD1; CDR3 protein: ASSIPRGLVTGELF
V gene: TRBV28; D gene: .; CDR3 protein: ASTHNRALGTEAF
V gene: TRBV7-6; D gene: .; CDR3 protein: ASSSSQGQETQY
V gene: TRBV7-9; D gene: .; CDR3 protein: ASSPIQGTDTQY
V gene: TRBV5-1; D gene: .; CDR3 protein: ASSPGLSKTEAF
V gene: TRBV4-2; D gene: .; CDR3 protein: ASSQSNRPTNEKLF
V gene: TRBV7-9; D gene: .; CDR3 protein: ASSLGAGVLYEQY
V gene: TRBV30; D gene: .; CDR3 protein: AMEGDWGRNTIY
V gene: TRBV7-9; D gene: .; CDR3 protein: ASSLVFGEAYEQY
V gene: TRBV24-1; D gene: .; CDR3 protein: ATSDPTVGAVNEQF
V gene: TRBV6-2/TRBV6-3; D gene: TRBD2; CDR3 protein: ASSFSLGGDYEQY
V gene: TRBV6-5; D gene: TRBD1; CDR3 protein: ASSPTGARYGYT
V gene: TRBV19; D gene: .; CDR3 protein: ASSIRGRPSYEQY
V gene: TRBV21-1; D gene: .; CDR3 protein: ASSTLYPGWGNTIY
V gene: TRBV18; D gene: .; CDR3 protein: ASSRIRRAVEAF
V gene: TRBV30; D gene: TRBD2; CDR3 protein: AWSGLAGEGETQY
V gene: TRBV27; D gene: TRBD2; CDR3 protein: ASGTSNYNEQF